This record concerns one TCR beta chain sequence. Its antigen is currently unknown. Generated by immunoSEQ multiplex PCR, the TCRdb table keeps only in-frame clones and is missing some. The sample has roughly 140,000 clones, 80% to 90% seen once. The data stem from a study of T cell responses to AZD1222 COVID-19 vaccine. This CDR3 comprises 15 residues. The germline V gene encodes CDR1 SGHTA and CDR2 FQGNSA. The V and J ends lost 5 bases and 4 bases respectively, with 17 bases between them. Study results and limitations: Donors were largely white British and mainly female; clonal diversity was possibly underestimated.

The V gene is TRBV7-2, the J gene TRBJ2-5; D might be TRBD1 (5 bases). The material sequenced was peripheral blood, taken on day 0 of AZD1222 vaccination. This TCR was recovered from an adult in good health. In DNA, the CDR3 is TGTGCCAGCAGCCCCTCAGGCCTCCAGGGAGAGACCCAGTACTTC. Translation gives CASSPSGLQGETQYF. The complete variable domain, with remaining parts taken from reference TRBV7-2 and TRBJ2-5, reads GAGVSQSPSNKVTEKGKDVELRCDPISGHTALYWYRQSLGQGLEFLIYFQGNSAPDKSGLPSDRFSAERTGGSVSTLTIQRTQQEDSAVYLCASSPSGLQGETQYFGPGTRLLVL.